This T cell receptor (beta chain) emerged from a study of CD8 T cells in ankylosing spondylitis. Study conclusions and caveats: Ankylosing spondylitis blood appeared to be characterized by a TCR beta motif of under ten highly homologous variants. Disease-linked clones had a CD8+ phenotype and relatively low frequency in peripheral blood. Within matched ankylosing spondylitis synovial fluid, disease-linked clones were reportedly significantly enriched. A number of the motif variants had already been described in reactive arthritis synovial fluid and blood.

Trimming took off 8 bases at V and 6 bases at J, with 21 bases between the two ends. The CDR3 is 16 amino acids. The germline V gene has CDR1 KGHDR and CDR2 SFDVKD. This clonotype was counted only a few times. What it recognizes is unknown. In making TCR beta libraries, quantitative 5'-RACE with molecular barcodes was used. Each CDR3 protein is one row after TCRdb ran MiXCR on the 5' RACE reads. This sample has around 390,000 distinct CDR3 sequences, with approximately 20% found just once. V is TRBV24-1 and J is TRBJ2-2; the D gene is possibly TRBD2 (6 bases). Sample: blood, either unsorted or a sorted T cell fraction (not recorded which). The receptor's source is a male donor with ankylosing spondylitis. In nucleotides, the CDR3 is TGTGCCACCACCAGCGGAGGGGCCGGGCGGGCCGGGGAGCTGTTTTTT. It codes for CATTSGGAGRAGELFF.